Shown below are 7 T cell receptor beta chains from a single sample sequenced in a study of T cells in Graves' hyperthyroidism and ophthalmopathy. Amplified regions were TCR beta CDR3 sequences from RNA transcripts. HTBI primers were the set used in a first-round RT-PCR of the TCR CDR3. TCRdb itself ran the multiplex PCR reads through MiXCR, one entry per CDR3 protein. The table records about 360,000 distinct CDR3 sequences, 13% of them present only once. The sample comprised blood. All receptors come from a woman aged 18-29 years with Graves' hyperthyroidism.

This clonotype has more than one count but fewer than ten. The chain uses TRBV7-2 and TRBJ1-5, with D unclear. Germline lookup yields CDR1 SGHTA and CDR2 FQGNSA. V lost 0 bases to trimming and J lost 5 bases, with 5 bases between them. The CDR3 consists of 13 residues. The CDR3 bases are TGTGCCAGCAGCTTAGCTCTAGATCAGCCCCAGCATTTT. The encoded protein is CASSLALDQPQHF.

This clonotype has a handful of counts. The genes are TRBV28 and TRBJ2-7; a possible D gene is TRBD2 (6 bases). CDR1 MDHEN and CDR2 SYDVKM come from the germline V gene. This CDR3 spans 12 amino acids. The CDR3 loop is CATGVGSYEQYF. The CDR3 bases are TGTGCGACGGGGGTCGGCTCCTACGAGCAGTACTTC.

This clonotype showed up many times. This chain connects TRBV7-2 to TRBJ2-1, with TRBD2 identical over 12 bases. Germline assignment: CDR1 SGHTA and CDR2 FQGNSA. The CDR3 has 15 residues. Losses at the gene ends were 5 bases for V and 4 bases for J; bases not matched to a gene: 3. The CDR3 DNA sequence: TGTGCCAGCAGCATCGGACTAGCGGGATACAATGAGCAGTTCTTC. Amino acids: CASSIGLAGYNEQFF.

In its sample, this clonotype was seen many times. The genes are TRBV11-2 and TRBJ1-1; D gene unclear. Germline V gene sequence: CDR1 SGHAT, CDR2 FQNNGV. The length of the CDR3 is 14 residues. V gave up 4 bases and J gave up 6 bases, with 15 bases separating them. The DNA of the CDR3 is TGTGCCAGCAGCTCTCCCGAGCGCCTACCTGAAGCTTTCTTT. Translated: CASSSPERLPEAFF.

This clonotype was detected ten times or more. The rearrangement joins TRBV27 to TRBJ1-5; D possibly corresponds to TRBD1 (5 bases). This CDR3 is built from 14 residues. The V gene lost 1 base and the J gene lost 4 bases, with 8 bases spanning the gap. Germline V gene data show CDR1 as MNHEY and CDR2 as SMNVEV (reference sequence). The CDR3 sequence: CASSLWGENQPQHF. Written as DNA, the CDR3 is TGTGCCAGCAGTTTATGGGGGGAAAATCAGCCCCAGCATTTT.

The V gene is TRBV7-8, the J gene TRBJ2-7; D possibly corresponds to TRBD1 (5 bases). V lost 4 bases, J lost 6 bases, and 10 bases lay in between. The germline V gene has CDR1 SGHVS and CDR2 FQNEAQ. The CDR3 covers 12 residues. The CDR3 is CASSSDTIEQYF. The CDR3 DNA is TGTGCCAGCAGCTCGGACACAATCGAGCAGTACTTC.

V gene TRBV5-5 combines with J gene TRBJ2-7, with 9 bases fitting TRBD1. The CDR3 is 14 amino acids. The V and J ends lost 6 bases and 1 base, in that order; junction bases with no gene match: 5. Germline V lookup: CDR1 SGHKS, CDR2 YYEKEE (reference sequence). The CDR3 coding sequence is TGTGCCAGCACCCGGACAGGGGCATCCTACGAGCAGTACTTC. Encoded protein: CASTRTGASYEQYF.